The T cell receptor (beta chain) under discussion was sequenced for a study of OX40 agonist ivuxolimab in advanced cancers. In the study overall: The diagnoses of dose-escalation patients were hepatocellular carcinoma, melanoma, renal cell or head and neck cancer.

Data came from immunoSEQ multiplex PCR; TCRdb stores just in-frame clones and leaves some out. The sample lists over 50,000 clones; approximately 90% were seen once. Trimming took 5 bases from V and 3 from J, leaving 12 bases between them. CDR1 and CDR2 from the germline V gene are LNHDA and SQIVND (reference sequence). The length of the CDR3 is 14 residues. The V gene is TRBV19, the J gene TRBJ2-3, with D possibly TRBD1 on 5 matching bases. The receptor comes from an adult with an advanced solid tumor such as melanoma, head and neck, liver or kidney cancer. Here the sequenced sample was CD4+ or CD8+ T cells sorted from blood, taken in a trial of the OX40 agonist ivuxolimab. DNA of the CDR3: TGTGCCAGTAGTTGGGGCGGTGGTACAGATACGCAGTATTTT. This sequence encodes CASSWGGGTDTQYF. The full variable domain, completed using reference TRBV19 and TRBJ2-3, is DGGITQSPKYLFRKEGQNVTLSCEQNLNHDAMYWYRQDPGQGLRLIYYSQIVNDFQKGDIAEGYSVSREKKESFPLTVTSAQKNPTAFYLCASSWGGGTDTQYFGPGTRLTVL.